Below, 14 T cell receptor beta chains from the same sample are listed, as sequenced in a study of T cell responses to AZD1222 COVID-19 vaccine. Using immunoSEQ multiplex PCR, the repertoire was profiled, and TCRdb retains in-frame clones only, with some absent. The sample holds around 130,000 clones; approximately 85% are singletons and the top ten take over 15%. The specimen was peripheral blood, collected on day 0 of MenACWY control vaccination. Receptors were obtained from an adult in good health.

The chain couples TRBV6-1 to TRBJ2-1; no firm D call. Trimming cost V 1 base and J 1 base, with 8 bases left between them. Looked up from germline, CDR1 is MNHNS and CDR2 is SASEGT. The CDR3 is 15 residues long. CDR3 sequence: CASSEGITSYNEQFF. The DNA for the CDR3 is TGTGCCAGCAGTGAAGGGATTACGTCCTACAATGAGCAGTTCTTC.

The chain has TRBV19 and TRBJ2-7; a weak D match, TRBD1 (6 bases). Germline V lookup: CDR1 LNHDA, CDR2 SQIVND (reference sequence). V lost 6 bases and J 0 bases, leaving 15 bases between the germline ends. This CDR3 comprises 15 residues. The CDR3 DNA is TGTGCCAGTAGCAACAGGGCTTCGGGCTCCTACGAGCAGTACTTC. It yields the protein CASSNRASGSYEQYF.

The V and J genes are TRBV18 and TRBJ1-5; no clear D gene. CDR3 length equals 14 residues. V was cut by 6 bases and J by 6 bases, with 15 bases left in between. CDR1 is KGHSH and CDR2 is LQKENI in the germline V gene. CDR3 in amino acids: CASSPSPVVQPQHF. The DNA of the CDR3 is TGTGCCAGCTCCCCGAGCCCGGTGGTTCAGCCCCAGCATTTT.

The chain has TRBV21-1 and TRBJ1-5. TRBV21-1 is tagged as a pseudogene. The CDR3 loop spans 13 amino acids. CDR3 DNA: TGTGCCAGCAGCAAAGCCGTTAATCAGCCCCAGCATTTT. It specifies CASSKAVNQPQHF.

This chain uses TRBV10-3 with TRBJ1-3, with D unclear. With 3 bases removed from V and 8 bases from J, the gap between germline ends came to 11 bases. Germline V gene data show CDR1 as ENHRY and CDR2 as SYGVKD. The CDR3 length is 13 residues. The CDR3: CAISESGWDTIYF. The CDR3, as DNA: TGTGCCATCAGTGAAAGTGGCTGGGACACCATATATTTT.

This chain connects TRBV7-9 to TRBJ1-2, with 8 nucleotides matching TRBD1. The CDR3 loop spans 15 amino acids. Trimming cost V 5 bases and J 8 bases; bases outside gene matches: 13. Germline CDR1 SEHNR, CDR2 FQNEAQ (reference sequence). CDR3 sequence (DNA): TGTGCCAGCAGCCAAGGGGACAGGCCTTCCGGCGGCTACACCTTC. Translated, it gives CASSQGDRPSGGYTF.

The V call is TRBV15, the J call TRBJ1-1; D is perhaps TRBD1 (6 bases). Germline CDR1 LNHNV, CDR2 YYDKDF (reference sequence). Trimming stripped 3 bases from V and 1 base from J, with 21 bases between. The CDR3 contains 18 residues. The CDR3 sequence: CATSRLSRGASKNTEAFF. DNA for the CDR3: TGTGCCACCAGCAGGCTTTCGCGGGGGGCCTCGAAGAACACTGAAGCTTTCTTT.

The chain couples TRBV5-1 to TRBJ2-1; a weak D match, TRBD2 (5 bases). The germline CDR1 and CDR2 sequences are SGHRS and YFSETQ. CDR3 length equals 14 residues. Trimming cost V 7 bases and J 5 bases, with 16 bases left between them. CDR3 in DNA: TGCGCCAGCTCCCTTGGAGCGGCCAACAATGAGCAGTTCTTC. Translation gives CASSLGAANNEQFF. Filled out from reference TRBV5-1 and TRBJ2-1, the complete variable domain reads KAGVTQTPRYLIKTRGQQVTLSCSPISGHRSVSWYQQTPGQGLQFLFEYFSETQRNKGNFPGRFSGRQFSNSRSEMNVSTLELGDSALYLCASSLGAANNEQFFGPGTRLTVL.

The chain joins TRBV2 to TRBJ1-5; D is uncertain. CDR1 is SNHLY, CDR2 FYNNEI, per germline. The V gene lost 8 bases and the J gene lost 7 bases, with 15 bases spanning the gap. This CDR3 comprises 13 residues. The CDR3: CASELGRRQPQHF. The DNA for the CDR3 is TGTGCCAGCGAGTTAGGGAGGCGGCAGCCCCAGCATTTT.

This clone was recorded a few times. The genes are TRBV3-1 (or the pseudogene TRBV3-2) and TRBJ2-7, with D uncertain. Germline V CDR1 and CDR2: LGHDT, YNNKEL (reference sequence). The CDR3 runs to 11 residues. V was trimmed by 6 bases and J by 10 bases, leaving 13 bases between them. The CDR3, as DNA: TGTGCCAGCAGGGGTCCGAGAATACAGTACTTC. Translation: CASRGPRIQYF.

CDR3 sequence reads: CASSLGDREHGELFF. Written as DNA, the CDR3 is TGTGCCAGCAGCTTGGGGGACAGGGAGCACGGGGAGCTGTTTTTT. The V call is TRBV5-4, the J call TRBJ2-2, with 9 bases that match TRBD1. With V trimmed by 0 bases and J by 7 bases, 4 bases remained unmatched. Germline CDR1 and CDR2: SGHNT and YYREEE (reference sequence). This CDR3 comprises 15 residues.

V and J are TRBV28 and TRBJ2-1; 7 bases match TRBD2. With 8 bases clipped from V and 4 bases from J, the junction kept 17 bases outside the gene matches. CDR3 length equals 17 residues. The V gene's germline CDR1 is MDHEN and CDR2 SYDVKM. The DNA for the CDR3 is TGTGCCAGCGGGACTATTGTCGGACCCGCCACATACAATGAGCAGTTCTTC. Amino acids: CASGTIVGPATYNEQFF.

The chain joins TRBV30 to TRBJ2-3; possibly TRBD2 for D (5 bases). The CDR3 loop spans 16 amino acids. With 1 base removed from V and 1 base from J, the gap between germline ends came to 15 bases. Germline CDR1 and CDR2: GTSNPN and SVGIG (reference sequence). The CDR3 sequence is CAWSDTPGWGTDTQYF. The CDR3 region has the DNA TGTGCCTGGAGTGATACCCCGGGGTGGGGCACAGATACGCAGTATTTT. Supplemented by reference TRBV30 and TRBJ2-3, the full variable domain reads SQTIHQWPATLVQPVGSPLSLECTVEGTSNPNLYWYRQAAGRGLQLLFYSVGIGQISSEVPQNLSASRPQDRQFILSSKKLLLSDSGFYLCAWSDTPGWGTDTQYFGPGTRLTVL.

The V and J genes are TRBV3-1 (or the pseudogene TRBV3-2) and TRBJ1-6; D is possibly TRBD1 (6 bases). The CDR3 contains 14 residues. V was shortened by 3 bases and J by 9 bases, with 12 bases between the two germline ends. CDR1 LGHDT and CDR2 YNNKEL come from the germline V gene (reference sequence). The CDR3 spells CASSHNSGASPLHF. The CDR3 DNA follows: TGTGCCAGCAGCCATAACTCAGGGGCTTCACCCCTCCACTTT.